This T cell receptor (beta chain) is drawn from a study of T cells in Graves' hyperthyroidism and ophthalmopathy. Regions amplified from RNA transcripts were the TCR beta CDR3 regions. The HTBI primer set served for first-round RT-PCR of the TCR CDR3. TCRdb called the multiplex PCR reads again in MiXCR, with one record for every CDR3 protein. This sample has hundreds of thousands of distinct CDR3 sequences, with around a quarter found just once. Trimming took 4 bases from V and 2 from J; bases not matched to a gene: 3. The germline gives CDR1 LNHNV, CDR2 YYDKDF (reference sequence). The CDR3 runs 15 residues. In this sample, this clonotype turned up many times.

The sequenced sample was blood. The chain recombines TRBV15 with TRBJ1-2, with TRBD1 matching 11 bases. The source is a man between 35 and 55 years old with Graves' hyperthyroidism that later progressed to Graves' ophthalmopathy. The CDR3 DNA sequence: TGTGCCACCAGCACAAGGACAGGGGGCAACTATGGCTACACCTTC. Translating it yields CATSTRTGGNYGYTF. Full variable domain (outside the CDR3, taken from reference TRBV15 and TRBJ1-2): DAMVIQNPRYQVTQFGKPVTLSCSQTLNHNVMYWYQQKSSQAPKLLFHYYDKDFNNEADTPDNFQSRRPNTSFCFLDIRSPGLGDTAMYLCATSTRTGGNYGYTFGSGTRLTVV.